This TCR beta chain was sequenced for a study of a mutant IDH1 vaccine in newly diagnosed glioma. Assay: immunoSEQ multiplex PCR; the TCRdb copy retains only in-frame clones and omits some. In the table there are around 56,000 clones, about 80% of which are singletons. J was trimmed by 4 bases and V by 7 bases; bases with no gene match: 9. This CDR3 spans 14 amino acids. Germline loops: CDR1 MNHNS, CDR2 SASEGT. Turning to this clone: Its specificity is not known.

As for time point: week 5, during vaccination. A 20-mer mutant IDH1 peptide at 300 ug was injected subcutaneously with topical imiquimod. This TCR was sampled from a man aged 25 to 40 with glioma. This chain links TRBV6-1 with TRBJ1-2; 7 bases map to TRBD1. The source was PBMCs, collected from a glioma patient whose treatment included an IDH1 peptide vaccine. The CDR3: CASTAMAGGYGYTF. The CDR3 nucleotides are TGTGCCAGCACCGCTATGGCAGGGGGCTATGGCTACACCTTC.